The source of this T cell receptor (beta chain) is a study of blood T cells in healthy people across ages (dated by TCRdb to the mid-2010s). Study-wide context: In model experiments, template switching captured about one uniquely barcoded TCR beta cDNA molecule for every two T cells. To avoid experimental bias, donors of different ages were spread randomly across the sequencing lanes. Age-related changes in TCR beta repertoire diversity were measured in the study by deep sequencing normalized with unique cDNA molecular identifiers. The study analyzed two additional independent replicas of 1 million unique cDNA reads from the same blood draw for two donors, one aged 18 to 30 and one aged 80 or older. Donors were grouped into four age groups: young (average 16 years), middle-aged (about 38), aged (around 60) and long-lived (roughly 80). What the authors observed across the whole study: Estimates of total diversity from one million sequenced T cells were regarded as lower bounds and underestimates. Since profiling was done on bulk unsorted PBMCs, naive and antigen-experienced compartments could not be conclusively compared. Because donor CMV infection status was unknown, age-related changes in expanded clonotypes were potentially confounded. Observed TCR beta diversity correlated strongly with the percentage of naive T cells measured by flow cytometry. As age increased, observed TCR beta diversity per million T cells dropped in a roughly linear way, and a significant reduction was already evident by age about 40. The long-lived group showed more naive CD4+ T cells, fewer expanded clones and increased TCR diversity than the aged group, suggesting age selection.

Concerning this clonotype itself: It lacks a known antigen. The input lacks base qualities; no much larger clone sits a single base away.

Systemically healthy Caucasian individuals from Russia, some 36 in total and aged about 6 to 95 years, were included as donors. Each donor gave ten milliliters of peripheral blood, drawn into EDTA-treated Vacutainer tubes. Ficoll-Paque density-gradient centrifugation was used to isolate PBMCs, with at least 6 million per sample. Trizol reagent was used to extract total RNA from PBMCs, with at least 6 micrograms per sample. For every donor, an aliquot of PBMCs went through flow cytometry to measure the percentages of naive CD45RAhigh/CD27high T cells. The CDR3, from cysteine to phenylalanine, totals 15 residues. Kept here is only the CDR3 DNA, which spans 45 bases and is read in frame from base 1. Trimming removed 0 bases from V and 0 bases from J; the gene matches leave 4 bases unexplained. As encoded in the germline V gene (reference sequence), CDR1 is DFQATT while CDR2 is SNEGSKA. The library relied on 5' RACE. Sequenced on an Illumina HiSeq 2500. A second roughly 6 to 12 cycle PCR used a sample-barcoded 5' primer and a J-beta primer mix. Each TCR beta cDNA molecule received a unique molecular identifier from a template-switch 5' adaptor carrying 12 random nucleotides. At least 3 million CDR3-containing paired-end reads were obtained from each sample. First-strand cDNA was synthesized from all RNA with the Mint cDNA synthesis kit, primed by a TRBC-specific oligonucleotide. Following uracil-DNA glycosylase treatment, all cDNA underwent a first 18-cycle PCR with the universal primers M1SS and BC2_uni_R. For the original study's pipeline: For normalization, 1 million high-quality reads were randomly selected from each sample, with every read carrying a distinct molecular identifier. Instead of being binned into consensus sequences, reads that shared molecular identifiers were thrown out. MiTCR, with a Q25 quality threshold and the strictest error-elimination algorithm, was used for CDR3 identification, clonotype clustering and error correction. A nonparametric unseen species model with Euler transformation was used to estimate lower-bound total TCR beta diversity. Starting from the raw public reads, TCRdb applied fastp trimming at Q25, assembled clones with MiXCR and retained in-frame beta chains. Rows merge per CDR3 protein into single entries with the most common DNA and genes. The V and J calls and clone size come from TCRdb's table, not from the authors' own analysis. The sample yields about 760,000 distinct CDR3 sequences; around three fifths were counted once. Roughly 26% of the sample is in the top ten clones.

The specimen was blood. The receptor's source is a man in his forties or fifties in good health. The V and J genes are TRBV20-1 and TRBJ2-5; 7 middle bases align to TRBD1. This receptor has the CDR3 CSARDIQGYQETQYF. The DNA is as follows: TGCAGTGCTAGAGACATACAGGGGTACCAAGAGACCCAGTACTTC.